What follows are 6 T cell receptor beta chains derived from one specimen sequenced in a study of shared clonotypes between healthy human individuals. TCRdb's table, derived via immunoSEQ multiplex PCR, lists solely in-frame clones and lacks some. Of 450,000 to 500,000 clones listed, roughly four fifths were seen once; the top ten hold roughly 13%. Input material: PBMCs. These TCRs come from a woman aged 40-49 years in good health. Some clones in this sample may be carry-over from other donors' samples.

This chain links TRBV2 with TRBJ2-3, with D perhaps TRBD1 or TRBD2 (6 bases each). Germline V gives CDR1 SNHLY, CDR2 FYNNEI. V lost 3 bases and J 0 bases, leaving 10 bases between the germline ends. The CDR3 length is 15 residues. The CDR3 nucleotides read TGTGCCAGCAGTGACGGGGGCGGGAGCACAGATACGCAGTATTTT. It codes for CASSDGGGSTDTQYF.

The chain carries TRBV10-1 and TRBJ2-7, with D possibly being TRBD1 (5 bases). This CDR3 has 13 amino acids. Germline-derived CDR1 and CDR2 are WNHNN and SYGVQD (reference sequence). Trimming left V 3 bases short and J 4 bases short, with 10 bases between. In nucleotides, the CDR3 is TGCGCCAGCAGTGACAGGGCTGAGTACGAGCAGTACTTC. Protein sequence: CASSDRAEYEQYF.

The chain employs TRBV7-2 and TRBJ1-2; D is uncertain. CDR3 length equals 13 residues. Germline V gene lookup returns CDR1 SGHTA and CDR2 FQGNSA. The V end lost 5 bases, the J end lost 4 bases, and 11 bases lay between the germline ends. The CDR3 region is CASSADHSYGYTF. For the CDR3, the DNA is TGTGCCAGCAGCGCAGACCATAGCTATGGCTACACCTTC.

Details on this clone: This sequence may be a read error, since a much larger clone differs from it by one base. The chain has TRBV4-3 and TRBJ2-7; 9 positions match TRBD2. This CDR3 is 16 amino acids long. The germline CDR1 and CDR2 sequences are LGHNA and YSLEER. V shed 0 bases, J shed 5 bases, and the junction held 8 bases outside the gene matches. This CDR3 reads CASSQDGTSTFHEQYF. DNA of the CDR3: TGCGCCAGCAGCCAAGATGGGACTAGCACGTTCCACGAGCAGTACTTC.

The chain employs TRBV7-2 and TRBJ1-2, with D maybe TRBD1 (6 bases). Trimming shortened V by 5 bases and J by 8 bases, and 18 bases separated the two germline ends. CDR1 is SGHTA and CDR2 is FQGNSA in the germline V gene. This CDR3 has 14 residues. The CDR3 DNA follows: TGTGCCAGCAGCCAACAGGGAGACACCCGGGGCTACACCTTC. Translating it yields CASSQQGDTRGYTF.

The chain employs TRBV7-9 and TRBJ1-2; possible D gene TRBD1, 5 bases. Germline V gene lookup returns CDR1 SEHNR and CDR2 FQNEAQ (reference sequence). This CDR3 comprises 14 residues. V was shortened by 5 bases and J by 9 bases, with 19 bases between the two germline ends. DNA of the CDR3: TGTGCCAGCAGCCCCACGACGGGGGAGGTTAGCTACACCTTC. Amino acid sequence: CASSPTTGEVSYTF. The whole variable domain, remainder taken from reference TRBV7-9 and TRBJ1-2, is DTGVSQNPRHKITKRGQNVTFRCDPISEHNRLYWYRQTLGQGPEFLTYFQNEAQLEKSRLLSDRFSAERPKGSFSTLEIQRTEQGDSAMYLCASSPTTGEVSYTFGSGTRLTVV.